A selection of T cell receptor beta chains follows, all from one sample in a study of cytomegalovirus exposure and HLA in healthy donors. Profiled with immunoSEQ multiplex PCR; TCRdb holds only in-frame clones, not every one. The table lists about 200,000 clones, 82% of them singletons. Sequencing was carried out using PBMCs. The receptors shown here come from a man in his forties in good health and CMV-seropositive. The conserved cysteine and the conserved F or W are not part of the CDR3 here. Part of the rows lack a size; the others show once, few, many or a class for expanded clones.

J: TRBJ2-1; size: NA; V: TRBV7-6; CDR3: ASSSGNEQF
J: TRBJ2-7; size: NA; V: TRBV5-6; CDR3: ASSLLERAYEQY
J: TRBJ2-7; size: NA; V: TRBV4-1; CDR3: ASSQVSGSTGYEQY
J: TRBJ2-7; size: few; V: TRBV19; CDR3: ASSAGLAGAPYEQY
J: TRBJ2-4; size: NA; V: TRBV5-4; CDR3: ASSSRTSGDIQY
J: TRBJ1-1; size: NA; V: TRBV6-5; CDR3: ASSSLPTEAF
J: TRBJ1-4; size: NA; V: TRBV9; CDR3: ASSVGDTTTNEKLF
J: TRBJ1-2; size: NA; V: TRBV19; CDR3: ASSWTAYYGYT
J: TRBJ1-3; size: NA; V: TRBV9; CDR3: ASSVQGISGNTIY
J: TRBJ1-4; size: NA; V: TRBV25-1; CDR3: ASSGGTDINEKLF
J: TRBJ2-5; size: NA; V: TRBV9; CDR3: ASSVSDHPQY
J: TRBJ2-3; size: NA; V: TRBV18; CDR3: ASSRLALTDTQY
J: TRBJ2-7; size: NA; V: TRBV6-1; CDR3: ASGGGTQDYEQY
J: TRBJ1-3; size: NA; V: TRBV30; CDR3: AWRGTGGNTIY
J: TRBJ2-5; size: NA; V: TRBV5-1; CDR3: ASSLGLAGLWETQY
J: TRBJ1-5; size: NA; V: TRBV28; CDR3: ASSIRQGQPQH
J: TRBJ2-1; size: once; V: TRBV27; CDR3: ASTDSYNEQF
J: TRBJ2-5; size: NA; V: TRBV29-1; CDR3: SVATSGKAPVTQY
J: TRBJ2-2; size: few; V: TRBV5-1; CDR3: ASSFRLAGGPGGELF
J: TRBJ1-4; size: few; V: TRBV12-5; CDR3: ASAMGQGEEKLF
J: TRBJ1-6; size: NA; V: TRBV2; CDR3: ASSGQGFANSPLH
J: TRBJ1-4; size: NA; V: TRBV7-9; CDR3: SSSLIGTGTENEKLF
J: TRBJ2-3; size: NA; V: TRBV9; CDR3: ASSGRSDTQY
J: TRBJ1-1; size: NA; V: TRBV30; CDR3: SFYMNTEAF
J: TRBJ2-7; size: once; V: TRBV5-4; CDR3: ASSSTTSGRPYEQY
J: TRBJ2-1; size: NA; V: TRBV19; CDR3: ASSITGTSAYNEQF
J: TRBJ2-2; size: NA; V: TRBV14; CDR3: ASSQDPGTGELF